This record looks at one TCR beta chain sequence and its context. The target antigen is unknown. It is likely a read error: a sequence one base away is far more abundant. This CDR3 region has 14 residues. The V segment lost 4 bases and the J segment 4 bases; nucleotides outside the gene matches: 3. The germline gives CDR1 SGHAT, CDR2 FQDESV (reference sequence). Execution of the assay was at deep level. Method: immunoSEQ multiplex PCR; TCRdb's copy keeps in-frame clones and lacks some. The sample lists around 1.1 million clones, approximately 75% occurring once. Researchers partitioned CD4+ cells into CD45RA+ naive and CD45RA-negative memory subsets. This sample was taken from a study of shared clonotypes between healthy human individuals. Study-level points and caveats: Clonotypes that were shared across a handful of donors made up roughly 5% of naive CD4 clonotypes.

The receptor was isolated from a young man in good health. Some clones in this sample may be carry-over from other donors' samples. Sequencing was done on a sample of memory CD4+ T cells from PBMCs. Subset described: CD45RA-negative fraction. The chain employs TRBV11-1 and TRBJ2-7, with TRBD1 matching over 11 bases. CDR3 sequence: CASSSGTGGYEQYF. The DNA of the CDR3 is TGTGCCAGCAGCTCCGGGACAGGGGGATACGAGCAGTACTTC.